This passage covers 19 T cell receptor beta chains from one sample sequenced in a study of beta chain features in type 1 diabetes. Whole-study results and caveats: There was a moderate but significant shortening of TCRB CDR3s in all four CD4+ subsets of Type 1 diabetes patients.

The antigens these receptors bind are not known. Reverse transcription of all isolated RNA meant that expressed TCRB transcripts were sequenced. Method: immunoSEQ multiplex PCR; TCRdb's copy keeps in-frame clones and lacks some. The sample lists fewer than 350,000 clones, roughly 15% seen once, with less than 0.02% in the top ten. The sequenced sample consisted of naive CD4+ T cells from blood. These TCRs come from a man between 18 and 35 years old with type 1 diabetes.

This clone was counted between two and nine times. The chain couples TRBV7-2 to TRBJ2-7, with 8 bases matching TRBD2. Per the germline V gene, CDR1 is SGHTA and CDR2 is FQGNSA. The junction had 12 bases not matched to a gene; V was cut back by 1 base and J by 4 bases. The CDR3 spans 17 residues. CDR3 nucleotide sequence: TGTGCCAGCAGCTTAGGTCGGGCGGGAGGATTGGGGTACGAGCAGTACTTC. Translation: CASSLGRAGGLGYEQYF.

This clone was picked up a small number of times. The J gene is TRBJ2-6, the V gene TRBV6-6; tentatively, D is TRBD1 (6 bases). Germline values: CDR1 MNHNY, CDR2 SVGAGI (reference sequence). This CDR3 comprises 14 residues. Trimming took 5 bases from V and 2 from J, leaving 7 bases between them. CDR3 DNA sequence: TGTGCCAGCAGTCACAGGGCTGGGGCCAACGTCCTGACTTTC. Translating gives CASSHRAGANVLTF.

This clone came up a few times. V and J are TRBV9 and TRBJ1-4, with 8 bases matching TRBD1. The CDR3 loop spans 14 amino acids. V was pared by 6 bases and J by 6 bases, with 7 bases of the junction left unmatched. In germline, CDR1 is SGDLS, CDR2 YYNGEE. CDR3 nucleotide sequence: TGTGCCAGCACCCGGACAGGGAGCGATGAAAAACTGTTTTTT. It is translated as CASTRTGSDEKLFF.

V usage is TRBV18 and J usage is TRBJ2-5, with D possibly matching TRBD1 (5 bases). There are 15 residues in the CDR3. V lost 1 base, J lost 2 bases, and 11 bases lay in between. The germline CDR1 and CDR2 sequences are KGHSH and LQKENI. CDR3 in DNA: TGTGCCAGCTCACCACTAAGACAGATACAAGAGACCCAGTACTTC. It yields the protein CASSPLRQIQETQYF.

V gene TRBV28 combines with J gene TRBJ1-5, with D perhaps TRBD1 (5 bases). The germline V gene has CDR1 MDHEN and CDR2 SYDVKM. This CDR3 has 16 amino acids. Trimming pared 8 bases from V and 1 base from J, leaving 18 bases between. The CDR3 DNA reads TGTGCCAGCGCGACCCCGCGGGGGTTGAGCAATCAGCCCCAGCATTTT. Amino acid sequence: CASATPRGLSNQPQHF.

The V gene is TRBV6-5, the J gene TRBJ1-2; weak D call: TRBD1 (6 bases). Germline V gene lookup returns CDR1 MNHEY and CDR2 SVGAGI. Trimming cost V 6 bases and J 3 bases, with 14 bases left between them. The CDR3 is 14 amino acids. CDR3 residues: CASRPTQGYYGYTF. In DNA form, the CDR3 reads TGTGCCAGCAGACCTACTCAGGGGTACTATGGCTACACCTTC.

This clone appeared a few times. The rearrangement links TRBV19 to TRBJ2-1, with 9 positions matching TRBD2. Germline CDR1 and CDR2: LNHDA and SQIVND (reference sequence). This CDR3 is 16 amino acids long. V lost 1 base to trimming and J lost 6 bases; unmatched junction nucleotides: 7. CDR3 amino acids: CASSIVGLAGINEQFF. In DNA form, the CDR3 reads TGTGCCAGTAGTATAGTAGGGCTAGCGGGGATCAATGAGCAGTTCTTC.

The table lists this clone with a few counts. In DNA form, the CDR3 reads TGTGCCAGCTCATCCGGACAGGGCGCCTACAATGAGCAGTTCTTC. This encodes CASSSGQGAYNEQFF. The rearrangement uses TRBV18 and TRBJ2-1; 8 bases match TRBD1. Germline lookup yields CDR1 KGHSH and CDR2 LQKENI. After removal of 5 bases from V and 2 bases from J, the junction contained 5 bases not matched to a gene. This CDR3 comprises 15 residues.

The genes are TRBV15 and TRBJ2-3; 8 bases fit TRBD2. The CDR3 contains 17 residues. Unmatched junction bases numbered 10, after V lost 0 bases and J lost 5 bases. Germline loops: CDR1 LNHNV, CDR2 YYDKDF (reference sequence). Here the CDR3 reads CATSRESLAGWEDTQYF. The CDR3 DNA sequence: TGTGCCACCAGCAGAGAATCGTTAGCGGGGTGGGAAGATACGCAGTATTTT. Full variable domain (missing parts from reference TRBV15 and TRBJ2-3): DAMVIQNPRYQVTQFGKPVTLSCSQTLNHNVMYWYQQKSSQAPKLLFHYYDKDFNNEADTPDNFQSRRPNTSFCFLDIRSPGLGDTAMYLCATSRESLAGWEDTQYFGPGTRLTVL.

The table lists this clone with a few counts. The gene calls are TRBV5-1 and TRBJ2-5; tentatively, D is TRBD1 (5 bases). The V gene's germline CDR1 is SGHRS and CDR2 YFSETQ. The CDR3 length is 14 residues. V was cut by 5 bases and J by 5 bases, with 16 bases left in between. CDR3 in amino acids: CASRGDPGLETQYF. For the CDR3, the DNA is TGCGCCAGCAGAGGTGATCCAGGGTTGGAGACCCAGTACTTC.

The chain couples TRBV19 to TRBJ1-2, with 7 bases that match TRBD1. This CDR3 has 13 amino acids. Germline V gives CDR1 LNHDA, CDR2 SQIVND (reference sequence). V shed 5 bases, J shed 6 bases, and the junction held 6 bases outside the gene matches. CDR3 loop: CASSDQGVHGYTF. CDR3 DNA sequence: TGTGCCAGTAGTGACCAGGGGGTCCATGGCTACACCTTC.

The chain has TRBV30 and TRBJ2-7; 8 nucleotides align to TRBD1. This CDR3 is 15 amino acids long. With 2 bases clipped from V and 4 bases from J, the junction kept 10 bases outside the gene matches. Looked up from germline, CDR1 is GTSNPN and CDR2 is SVGIG (reference sequence). CDR3 residues: CAWSITTGVPYEQYF. The CDR3 nucleotides are TGTGCCTGGAGTATTACGACAGGGGTCCCATACGAGCAGTACTTC.

This clone was detected only a few times. The chain has TRBV5-4 and TRBJ1-2, with a weak D call TRBD1 (6 bases). Trimming removed 10 bases from V and 1 base from J, with 17 bases in between. The CDR3 sequence is 14 residues long. Germline loops: CDR1 SGHNT, CDR2 YYREEE (reference sequence). CDR3: CASQDRPLNYGYTF. CDR3 DNA sequence: TGTGCCTCACAAGACAGGCCGCTTAACTATGGCTACACCTTC.

This clone has only one observation. V gene TRBV5-1 combines with J gene TRBJ2-3; the D gene is possibly TRBD1 (6 bases). V lost 4 bases and J lost 4, with 16 bases in between. Germline V gene lookup returns CDR1 SGHRS and CDR2 YFSETQ. The CDR3 loop spans 15 amino acids. The CDR3: CASSAPEQGSDTQYF. CDR3 DNA sequence: TGCGCCAGCAGCGCGCCTGAACAGGGATCAGATACGCAGTATTTT. Supplemented by reference TRBV5-1 and TRBJ2-3, the full variable domain reads KAGVTQTPRYLIKTRGQQVTLSCSPISGHRSVSWYQQTPGQGLQFLFEYFSETQRNKGNFPGRFSGRQFSNSRSEMNVSTLELGDSALYLCASSAPEQGSDTQYFGPGTRLTVL.

This clone was observed a few times. J is TRBJ2-3 and V is TRBV29-1, with D unclear. V was shortened by 4 bases and J by 2 bases, with 10 bases between the two germline ends. The length of the CDR3 is 13 residues. The germline V gene has CDR1 SQVTM and CDR2 ANQGSEA. CDR3 protein: CSVGQAATDTQYF. Here the CDR3 DNA reads TGCAGCGTTGGTCAGGCCGCCACAGATACGCAGTATTTT.

This clone was seen more than once but under ten times. The chain combines TRBV19 with TRBJ1-5; unclear D gene. This CDR3 is built from 13 residues. The germline V and J ends were trimmed by 5 bases and 6 bases, with 11 bases remaining between them. Per the germline V gene, CDR1 is LNHDA and CDR2 is SQIVND (reference sequence). Here the CDR3 DNA reads TGTGCCAGTAGTTTGCAGGATGGTCAGCCCCAGCATTTT. It translates to CASSLQDGQPQHF.

The chain has TRBV28 and TRBJ2-6, with a weak D call TRBD2 (6 bases). The CDR3 is 17 amino acids. Trimming took 6 bases from V and 0 from J, leaving 15 bases between them. CDR1 and CDR2 (germline): MDHEN, SYDVKM. In nucleotides, the CDR3 is TGTGCCAGCAGGCCGAGGGTCGGGGGCTCTGGGGCCAACGTCCTGACTTTC. Its translation is CASRPRVGGSGANVLTF.

This clone was seen a few times. This chain joins TRBV30 and TRBJ1-2; D ambiguous. There are 14 residues in the CDR3. Germline V gene sequence: CDR1 GTSNPN, CDR2 SVGIG (reference sequence). Between the trimmed V and J ends, which lost 0 bases and 8 bases, there was a span of 16 bases. CDR3 region: CAWSVPPQIMGYTF. Written as DNA, the CDR3 is TGTGCCTGGAGTGTACCACCACAGATCATGGGCTACACCTTC.

This clone was observed a few times. The chain has TRBV28 and TRBJ2-3; no clear D gene. The V end lost 5 bases, the J end lost 4 bases, and 16 bases lay between the germline ends. Germline V gene data show CDR1 as MDHEN and CDR2 as SYDVKM. CDR3 length: 15 amino acids. CDR3 coding DNA: TGTGCCAGCAGTACACCTCCGATCGGGTCAGATACGCAGTATTTT. Translating it yields CASSTPPIGSDTQYF.